The present T cell receptor beta chain was sequenced within a study of CD8+ T cells in alopecia areata. Extracted RNA was reverse transcribed, and the resulting cDNA served as sequencing template. TCRdb's copy holds only in-frame clones and misses some; the assay was immunoSEQ multiplex PCR. Here the sample spans about 190,000 clones, 60% to 70% being singletons. Treatment here: oral pan-JAK inhibitor, 5-10 mg twice daily. The sample here was CD4+ T cells sorted from blood, taken at week 4, from a patient treated with tofacitinib. The receptor was derived from a human donor with alopecia areata.

CDR3 coding DNA: TGCGCCAGCAGCCAGGGGACAGGGGGCTGGGAAAAACTGTTTTTT. This sequence encodes CASSQGTGGWEKLFF. The chain carries TRBV4-1 and TRBJ1-4; 12 bases are shared with TRBD1. The CDR3 has 15 amino acids. Trimming took 3 bases from V and 8 from J; bases not matched to a gene: 4. Germline CDR1 and CDR2: MGHRA and YSYEKL.